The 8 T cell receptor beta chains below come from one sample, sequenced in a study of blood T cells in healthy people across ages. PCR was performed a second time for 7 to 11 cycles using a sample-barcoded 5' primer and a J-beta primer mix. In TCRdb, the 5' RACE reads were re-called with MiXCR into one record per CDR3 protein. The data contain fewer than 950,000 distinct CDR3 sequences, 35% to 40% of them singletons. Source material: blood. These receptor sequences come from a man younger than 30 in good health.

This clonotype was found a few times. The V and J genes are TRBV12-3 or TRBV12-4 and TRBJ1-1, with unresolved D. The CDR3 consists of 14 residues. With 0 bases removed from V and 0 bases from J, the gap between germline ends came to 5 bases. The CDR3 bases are TGTGCCAGCAGTTTAGCAGAGTTGAACACTGAAGCTTTCTTT. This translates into CASSLAELNTEAFF.

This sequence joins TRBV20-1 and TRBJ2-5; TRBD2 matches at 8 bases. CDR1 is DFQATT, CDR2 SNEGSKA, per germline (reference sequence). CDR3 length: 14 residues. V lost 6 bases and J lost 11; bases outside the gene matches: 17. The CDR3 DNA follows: TGCAGTGCCCCCCCGGGGGGGAAGAATACTGAGCAGTACTTC. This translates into CSAPPGGKNTEQYF.

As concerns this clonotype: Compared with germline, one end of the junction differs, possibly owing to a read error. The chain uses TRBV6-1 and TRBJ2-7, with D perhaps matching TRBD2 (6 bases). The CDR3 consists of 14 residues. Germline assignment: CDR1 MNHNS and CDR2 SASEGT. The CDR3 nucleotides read TGTGCCAGCAGCCCCCGGGGGATGGCAGAGACCCAGTACTTT. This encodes CASSPRGMAETQYF.

The CDR3 region is CASSPTSGGGHEQYF. Here the CDR3 DNA reads TGTGCCAGCAGCCCGACTAGCGGGGGGGGCCACGAGCAGTACTTC. This chain joins TRBV4-2 and TRBJ2-4; the match to TRBD2 covers 14 bases. TRBJ2-7 explains the end of the DNA better; the J call may be wrong. This CDR3 comprises 15 residues. Germline V lookup: CDR1 LGHNA, CDR2 YNFKEQ.

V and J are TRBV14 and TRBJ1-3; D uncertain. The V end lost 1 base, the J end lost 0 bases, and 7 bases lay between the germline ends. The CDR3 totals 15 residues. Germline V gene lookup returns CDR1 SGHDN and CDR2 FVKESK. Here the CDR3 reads CASSQGTVSGNTIYF. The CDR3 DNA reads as TGTGCCAGCAGCCAAGGAACAGTCTCTGGAAACACCATATATTTT.

CDR3 sequence reads: CASSPGQGLGQPQHF. CDR3 DNA sequence: TGTGCCAGCAGCCCCGGACAGGGATTGGGTCAGCCCCAGCATTTT. The chain employs TRBV7-9 and TRBJ1-5, with 8 bases lining up with TRBD1. Germline V lookup: CDR1 SEHNR, CDR2 FQNEAQ (reference sequence). The CDR3 sequence is 15 residues long. The ends lost 5 bases at V and 6 bases at J; junction bases unmatched: 9.

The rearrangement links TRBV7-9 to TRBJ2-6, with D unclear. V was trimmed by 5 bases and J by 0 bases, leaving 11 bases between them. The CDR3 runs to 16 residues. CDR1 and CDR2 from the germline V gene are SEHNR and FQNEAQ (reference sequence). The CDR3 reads CASSARAISGANVLTF. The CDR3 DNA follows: TGTGCCAGCAGCGCTCGGGCGATCTCTGGGGCCAACGTCCTGACTTTC. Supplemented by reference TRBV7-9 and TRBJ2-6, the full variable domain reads DTGVSQNPRHKITKRGQNVTFRCDPISEHNRLYWYRQTLGQGPEFLTYFQNEAQLEKSRLLSDRFSAERPKGSFSTLEIQRTEQGDSAMYLCASSARAISGANVLTFGAGSRLTVL.

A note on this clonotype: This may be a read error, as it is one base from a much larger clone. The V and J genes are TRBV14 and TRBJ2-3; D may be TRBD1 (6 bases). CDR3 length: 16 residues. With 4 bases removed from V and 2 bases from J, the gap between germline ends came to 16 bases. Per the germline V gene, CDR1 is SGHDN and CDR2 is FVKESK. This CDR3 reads CASSRRQDGPTDTQYF. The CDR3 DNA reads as TGTGCCAGCAGCCGAAGACAGGACGGTCCCACAGATACGCAGTATTTT.